These 5 T cell receptor beta chains share one sample of origin, sequenced in a study of blood T cell repertoires in COVID-19. The method was immunoSEQ multiplex PCR; TCRdb's version includes in-frame clones alone and lacks a portion of them. The data show about 190,000 clones, around nine tenths seen once. Material for sequencing was peripheral blood. The receptors originated from a man in his forties or fifties with acute or convalescent COVID-19.

The chain is built from TRBV7-2 and TRBJ2-1, with TRBD2 identical over 7 bases. The V gene end was trimmed by 5 bases and the J gene end by 2 bases; junction bases not matched to a gene: 9. The CDR3 is made up of 16 amino acids. Germline lookup yields CDR1 SGHTA and CDR2 FQGNSA. Written as DNA, the CDR3 is TGTGCCAGCAGCCGGGCGGGGGATTCAACCTACAATGAGCAGTTCTTC. This encodes CASSRAGDSTYNEQFF.

This rearrangement joins TRBV11-2 to TRBJ1-3; D remains unclear. Germline V gives CDR1 SGHAT, CDR2 FQNNGV. This CDR3 is built from 17 residues. Trimming took 2 bases from V and 2 from J, leaving 16 bases between them. CDR3 sequence reads: CASSLYVQTTAGNTIYF. CDR3 sequence (DNA): TGTGCCAGCAGCTTATACGTCCAGACAACGGCTGGAAACACCATATATTTT.

The chain recombines TRBV7-9 with TRBJ1-2, with 8 bases matching TRBD1. CDR3 length equals 12 residues. Trimming took 7 bases from V and 6 from J; bases not matched to a gene: 4. Germline CDR1 is SEHNR and CDR2 is FQNEAQ (reference sequence). Here the CDR3 DNA reads TGTGCCAGCAACCAACAGGGGGATGGCTACACCTTC. Its protein product is CASNQQGDGYTF.

The chain joins TRBV4-2 to TRBJ1-1; TRBD1 agrees at 9 bases. V lost 1 base and J lost 0; bases outside the gene matches: 3. Germline CDR1 LGHNA, CDR2 YNFKEQ. The CDR3 has 16 amino acids. CDR3 in amino acids: CASSQGQGGLNTEAFF. CDR3 in DNA: TGTGCCAGCAGCCAAGGACAGGGGGGGTTGAACACTGAAGCTTTCTTT.

V usage is TRBV10-3 and J usage is TRBJ1-1; 9 nucleotides agree with TRBD1. The germline V gene has CDR1 ENHRY and CDR2 SYGVKD. The CDR3 sequence is 17 residues long. Losses at the gene ends were 2 bases for V and 3 bases for J; bases not matched to a gene: 10. CDR3 loop: CAISEGDRGYGYTEAFF. The DNA for the CDR3 is TGTGCCATCAGTGAGGGTGACAGGGGGTATGGGTACACTGAAGCTTTCTTT.